This T cell receptor beta chain was sequenced for a study of blood T cell repertoires in COVID-19. The overall study: Samples taken during acute and convalescent COVID-19 were collected in the United States, Italy and Spain. Sources were T cells, B-cell-depleted T cells, or PBMCs; the material itself was cDNA or gDNA.

The CDR3 totals 16 residues. Germline assignment: CDR1 SGHVS and CDR2 FNYEAQ. The V gene end was trimmed by 2 bases and the J gene end by 4 bases; junction bases not matched to a gene: 7. Study processing details: Amplification of reference gene primers was used by the study to estimate nucleated cell counts. Using immunoSEQ multiplex PCR, the repertoire was profiled, and TCRdb retains in-frame clones only, with some absent. Clone size and the V and J calls come from that table; the DNA yielded D and trimming. The data contain roughly 250,000 clones, about 88% of them singletons. This chain joins TRBV7-6 and TRBJ1-4; 7 bases are shared with TRBD1. The material sequenced was peripheral blood. The TCR was taken from a woman aged 40 to 55 who had recovered from COVID-19. The CDR3 nucleotides read TGTGCCAGCAGCTTATATACAGGGGCCGGTAATGAAAAACTGTTTTTT. Its translation is CASSLYTGAGNEKLFF.